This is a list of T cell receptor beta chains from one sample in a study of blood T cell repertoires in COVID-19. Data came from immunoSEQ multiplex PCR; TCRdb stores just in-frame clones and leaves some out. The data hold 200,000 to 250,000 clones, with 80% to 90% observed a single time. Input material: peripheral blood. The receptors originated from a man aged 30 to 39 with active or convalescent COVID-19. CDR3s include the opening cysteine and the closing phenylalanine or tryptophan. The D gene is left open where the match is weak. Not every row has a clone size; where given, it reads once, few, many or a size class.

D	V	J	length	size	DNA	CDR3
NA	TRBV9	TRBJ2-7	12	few	TGTGCCAGCGGGCGGGCCGACTACGAGCAGTACTTC	CASGRADYEQYF
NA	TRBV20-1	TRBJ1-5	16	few	TGCAGTGCTAGTAGGGGTGGTTCGGGGGGCGTTCAGCCCCAGCATTTT	CSASRGGSGGVQPQHF
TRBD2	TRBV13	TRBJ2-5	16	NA	TGTGCCAGCAGCTTATCCGGGGGGACTTCCCAAGAGACCCAGTACTTC	CASSLSGGTSQETQYF
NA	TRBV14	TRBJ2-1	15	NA	TGTGCCAGCAGCATCCGACAGGCCCTAATGGATGAGCAGTTCTTC	CASSIRQALMDEQFF
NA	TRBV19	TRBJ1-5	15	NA	TGTGCCAGTAGTATCTCAGGACAGCGAAGGCAGCCCCAGCATTTT	CASSISGQRRQPQHF
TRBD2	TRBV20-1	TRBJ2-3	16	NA	TGCAGTGCTAGTGAAGGTCAAGCGGGAGGGACAGATACGCAGTATTTT	CSASEGQAGGTDTQYF
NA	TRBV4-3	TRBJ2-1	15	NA	TGCGCCAGCAGCCAATCGCGGAGTTCCTACAATGAGCAGTTCTTC	CASSQSRSSYNEQFF
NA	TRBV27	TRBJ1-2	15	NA	TGTGCCAGCAGTTCTCCTAGGGCAGGGTATAACGGCTACACCTTC	CASSSPRAGYNGYTF
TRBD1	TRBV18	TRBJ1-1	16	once	TGTGCCAGCTCACCTTACGGACAGGGGGCGGGCACTGAAGCTTTCTTT	CASSPYGQGAGTEAFF
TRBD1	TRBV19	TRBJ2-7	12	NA	TGTGCCAGTAGCGTGACAGGGTACGAGCAGTACTTC	CASSVTGYEQYF
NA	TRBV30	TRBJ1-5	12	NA	TGTGCCTGCGCGTCGGGCGGGCAGCCCCAGCATTTT	CACASGGQPQHF
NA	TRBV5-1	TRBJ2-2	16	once	TGCGCCAGCAGCCCGGGGTCCGCCCGGAACACCGGGGAGCTGTTTTTT	CASSPGSARNTGELFF
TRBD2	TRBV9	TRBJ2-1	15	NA	TGTGCCAGCAGCACAGGGACTAGCGGGAGTAATGAGCAGTTCTTC	CASSTGTSGSNEQFF
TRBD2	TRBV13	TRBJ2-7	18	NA	TGTGCCAGCAGCTTAGAAGGCCTAGCGGGAGCAGGGGGCCACGAGCAGTACTTC	CASSLEGLAGAGGHEQYF
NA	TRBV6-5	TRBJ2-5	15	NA	TGTGCCAGCAGTCGCGGGGGCAGGTACCAAGAGACCCAGTACTTC	CASSRGGRYQETQYF
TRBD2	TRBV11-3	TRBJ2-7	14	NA	TGTGCCAGCAGCTTAAGCGGGGGTACCTACGAGCAGTACTTC	CASSLSGGTYEQYF
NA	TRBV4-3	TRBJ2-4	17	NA	TGCGCCAGCAGCCAAGTAGGAGGGAAAGTAGCCAAAAACATTCAGTACTTC	CASSQVGGKVAKNIQYF
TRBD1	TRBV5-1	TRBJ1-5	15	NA	TGCGCCAGCAGCTTGGTGGGACAGGTGGGTCAGCCCCAGCATTTT	CASSLVGQVGQPQHF
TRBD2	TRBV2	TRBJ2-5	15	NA	TGTGCCAGCAGTGAATGGGCTAGCGGGCTTGAGACCCAGTACTTC	CASSEWASGLETQYF